Presented here are 15 T cell receptor beta chains from one specimen sequenced in a study of blood T cell repertoires in COVID-19 (dated by TCRdb to the early 2020s). Library preparation was by the immunoSEQ multiplex PCR assay. TCRdb took this table from immuneACCESS and kept in-frame rearrangements with V and J called. Such tables lack part of the clones; where checked against another copy, unresolved V genes explain under half of the gap, and the rest is unexplained. The sample data list roughly 97,000 clones, and about 79% of these were observed just once. Jointly, the top ten make up approximately 3.3% of the sample. The sequenced sample was peripheral blood. The receptors were sampled from an elderly woman with active or convalescent COVID-19.

V gene TRBV9 combines with J gene TRBJ2-2, with TRBD2 as a possible D gene (6 bases). The CDR3 loop spans 16 amino acids. Trimming removed 0 bases at V and 1 base at J, with 10 bases between. Looked up from germline, CDR1 is SGDLS and CDR2 is YYNGEE. CDR3 DNA: TGTGCCAGCAGCGTAGGGAATAGCGGGAACACCGGGGAGCTGTTTTTT. Protein: CASSVGNSGNTGELFF. Full variable domain (rest looked up from reference TRBV9 and TRBJ2-2): DSGVTQTPKHLITATGQRVTLRCSPRSGDLSVYWYQQSLDQGLQFLIQYYNGEERAKGNILERFSAQQFPDLHSELNLSSLELGDSALYFCASSVGNSGNTGELFFGEGSRLTVL.

V and J are TRBV5-6 and TRBJ2-5, with TRBD2 matching over 10 bases. V was clipped by 4 bases and J by 0 bases; unmatched bases: 15. The CDR3 runs to 19 residues. Per the germline V gene, CDR1 is SGHDT and CDR2 is YYEEEE. The CDR3 reads CASSLSGGAFDWYQETQYF. CDR3 nucleotides: TGTGCCAGCAGCCTGAGCGGGGGGGCCTTCGATTGGTACCAAGAGACCCAGTACTTC.

The gene calls are TRBV27 and TRBJ1-2; the D gene is possibly TRBD1 (6 bases). Germline values: CDR1 MNHEY, CDR2 SMNVEV (reference sequence). The CDR3 extends over 12 amino acids. V gave up 5 bases and J gave up 8 bases, with 12 bases separating them. The CDR3: CASSPRGAGYTF. The CDR3 nucleotides are TGTGCCAGCAGTCCCAGGGGAGCAGGCTACACCTTC.

This clone turned up a few times. The chain links TRBV7-2 to TRBJ2-5, with 7 bases aligning to TRBD2. After removal of 3 bases from V and 2 bases from J, the junction contained 9 bases not matched to a gene. From germline, CDR1 is SGHTA and CDR2 FQGNSA. The CDR3 consists of 16 residues. CDR3 in amino acids: CASSFDYGGGQETQYF. The CDR3, as DNA: TGTGCCAGCAGCTTTGACTACGGGGGAGGGCAAGAGACCCAGTACTTC.

The chain uses TRBV6-5 and TRBJ1-1, with 7 nucleotides matching TRBD1. Germline assignment: CDR1 MNHEY and CDR2 SVGAGI. J lost 5 bases, V lost 1 base, and 4 bases had no gene match. The CDR3 has 14 amino acids. The CDR3 protein is CASSYYQGGTEAFF. The CDR3 nucleotides read TGTGCCAGCAGTTACTACCAGGGGGGTACTGAAGCTTTCTTT.

In its sample, this clone was seen once. V and J are TRBV10-3 and TRBJ2-1, with 15 bases identical to TRBD2. Trimming cost V 6 bases and J 10 bases; bases outside gene matches: 16. The CDR3 totals 18 residues. Germline lookup yields CDR1 ENHRY and CDR2 SYGVKD. In DNA, the CDR3 is TGTGCCATCAGACCTGGACTAGCGGGGGGGCCATTGGGTCAGGAGCAGTTCTTC. Translated, it gives CAIRPGLAGGPLGQEQFF.

The chain has TRBV20-1 and TRBJ1-2; TRBD1 agrees at 8 bases. V was pared by 3 bases and J by 8 bases, with 11 bases of the junction left unmatched. This CDR3 region has 14 residues. Germline values: CDR1 DFQATT, CDR2 SNEGSKA (reference sequence). The CDR3 sequence: CSASSGQDPKGYTF. The CDR3 DNA reads TGCAGTGCTAGTTCGGGACAGGATCCTAAGGGCTACACCTTC.

This clone was counted once. The chain links TRBV7-2 to TRBJ2-7, with D possibly TRBD1 on 5 matching bases. Deletions cut 1 base from V and 2 bases from J, with 6 bases between. In germline, CDR1 is SGHTA, CDR2 FQGNSA. This CDR3 contains 13 residues. As DNA, the CDR3 is TGTGCCAGCAGCTTAGTGGGGCCCTACGAGCAGTACTTC. Its translation is CASSLVGPYEQYF.

The chain couples TRBV6-2 or TRBV6-3 to TRBJ1-5; D gene uncertain. Trimming shortened V by 6 bases and J by 6 bases, and 18 bases separated the two germline ends. The germline V gene has CDR1 MNHEY and CDR2 SVGEGT. This CDR3 has 15 amino acids. CDR3 loop: CASSPAEVYGQPQHF. The CDR3 nucleotides read TGTGCCAGCAGCCCCGCGGAGGTCTACGGTCAGCCCCAGCATTTT.

This clone was detected ten times or more. The rearrangement links TRBV11-1 to TRBJ1-1; D is possibly TRBD1 (6 bases). The CDR3 extends over 13 amino acids. Looked up from germline, CDR1 is SGHAT and CDR2 is FQDESV (reference sequence). V lost 5 bases and J 8 bases, leaving 15 bases between the germline ends. The DNA for the CDR3 is TGTGCCAGCAGCGCCCGCAGGGGAGTGGAAGCTTTCTTT. This encodes CASSARRGVEAFF. Together with reference TRBV11-1 and TRBJ1-1, the CDR3 gives the full variable domain: EAEVAQSPRYKITEKSQAVAFWCDPISGHATLYWYRQILGQGPELLVQFQDESVVDDSQLPKDRFSAERLKGVDSTLKIQPAELGDSAMYLCASSARRGVEAFFGQGTRLTVV.

The rearrangement uses TRBV6-5 and TRBJ1-1, with D unresolved. Germline V gene sequence: CDR1 MNHEY, CDR2 SVGAGI. The CDR3 totals 11 residues. Between the trimmed V and J ends, which lost 8 bases and 3 bases, there was a span of 7 bases. The CDR3 nucleotides read TGTGCCAGCGAACGGGACACTGAAGCTTTCTTT. Its protein is CASERDTEAFF.

The chain couples TRBV28 to TRBJ1-1, with TRBD1 as a possible D gene (5 bases). CDR3 length equals 13 residues. Germline CDR1 is MDHEN and CDR2 is SYDVKM. V was pared by 3 bases and J by 4 bases, with 9 bases between. The CDR3 region has the DNA TGTGCCAGCAGTTTCGGGGGAGGCACTGAAGCTTTCTTT. Residues: CASSFGGGTEAFF.

This clone was observed once. This chain connects TRBV14 to TRBJ1-1; TRBD1 matches 10 bases. The CDR3 runs 15 residues. The V segment lost 2 bases and the J segment 9 bases; nucleotides outside the gene matches: 9. Germline V lookup: CDR1 SGHDN, CDR2 FVKESK. CDR3 sequence reads: CASSQTGTGASKAFF. The DNA for the CDR3 is TGTGCCAGCAGCCAAACCGGGACAGGGGCATCGAAAGCTTTCTTT.

V gene TRBV5-5 combines with J gene TRBJ2-2, with 13 bases fitting TRBD2. This CDR3 spans 18 amino acids. The trim removed 4 bases at V and 6 bases at J, leaving 12 bases unmatched. Germline V lookup: CDR1 SGHKS, CDR2 YYEKEE (reference sequence). This chain's CDR3 is CASSHHLGLAGVPGELFF. The CDR3 nucleotides are TGTGCCAGCAGCCACCACCTCGGACTAGCGGGAGTTCCCGGGGAGCTGTTTTTT.

This chain connects TRBV5-8 to TRBJ2-1; 11 bases match TRBD1. The germline V gene has CDR1 SGHTS and CDR2 YDEGEE. The CDR3 is 15 amino acids. The V gene end was trimmed by 4 bases and the J gene end by 3 bases; junction bases not matched to a gene: 3. CDR3 in DNA: TGTGCCAGCAGCCGCGGGACAGGGGGCTACAATGAGCAGTTCTTC. Its translation is CASSRGTGGYNEQFF.